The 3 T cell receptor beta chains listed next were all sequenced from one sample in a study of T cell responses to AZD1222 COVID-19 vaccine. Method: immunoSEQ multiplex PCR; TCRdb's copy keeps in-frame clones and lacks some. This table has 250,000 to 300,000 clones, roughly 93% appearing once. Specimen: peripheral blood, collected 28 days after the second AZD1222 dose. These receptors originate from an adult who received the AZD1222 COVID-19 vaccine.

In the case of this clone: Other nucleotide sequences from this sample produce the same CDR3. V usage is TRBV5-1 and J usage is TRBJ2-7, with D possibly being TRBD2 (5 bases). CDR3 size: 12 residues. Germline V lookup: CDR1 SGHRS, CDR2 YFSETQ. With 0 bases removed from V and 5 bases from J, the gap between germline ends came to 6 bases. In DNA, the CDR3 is TGCGCCAGCAGCTTGGGGGGAGACGAGCAGTACTTC. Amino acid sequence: CASSLGGDEQYF.

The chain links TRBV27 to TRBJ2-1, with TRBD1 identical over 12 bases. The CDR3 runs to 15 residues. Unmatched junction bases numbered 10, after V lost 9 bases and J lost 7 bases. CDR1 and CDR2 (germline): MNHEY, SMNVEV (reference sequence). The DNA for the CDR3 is TGTGCCAGTAGAACCGGGACAGGGGGCTTGAATGAGCAGTTCTTC. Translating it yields CASRTGTGGLNEQFF.

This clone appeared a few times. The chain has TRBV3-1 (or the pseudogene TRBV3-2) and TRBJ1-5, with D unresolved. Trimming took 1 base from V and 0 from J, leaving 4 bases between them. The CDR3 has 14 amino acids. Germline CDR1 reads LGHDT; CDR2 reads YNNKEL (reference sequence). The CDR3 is CASSQGVSNQPQHF. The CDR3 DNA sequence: TGTGCCAGCAGCCAAGGGGTTAGCAATCAGCCCCAGCATTTT.